This T cell receptor beta chain derives from a study of lymphopenia after photon versus proton radiotherapy. Study-wide points: Only patients who died were analyzed for survival; proton advantage is unproven. Post-nadir diversity loss with photons came from oligoclonal expansion, particularly CD8+ Temra cells. Under photons, naive T cells and diversity fell while effector/memory populations rose.

As concerns this clone: Its target is not known.

V lost 4 bases and J 4 bases, leaving 12 bases between the germline ends. This CDR3 region has 13 residues. The germline gives CDR1 SGHDT, CDR2 YYEEEE. TCRdb keeps only in-frame clones here, not all; method: immunoSEQ multiplex PCR. The table includes 13,000 or so clones, 88% detected once. This clonotype was obtained from a man aged 55 to 70 with pancreatic cancer. The source was peripheral blood, collected from a patient treated with photon-based radiotherapy. The V call is TRBV5-6, the J call TRBJ2-7; a weak D match, TRBD1 (6 bases). This CDR3 is CASSPITGYEQYF. The CDR3 bases are TGTGCCAGCAGCCCAATCACAGGGTACGAGCAGTACTTC.